Listed below are T cell receptor beta chains from one sample, sequenced in a study of blood T cell repertoires in COVID-19. Clones were sequenced by immunoSEQ multiplex PCR, and TCRdb holds only the in-frame ones, with some missing. The sample records under 200,000 clones, 83% being singletons. Sequencing used peripheral blood. All receptors derive from a human donor in a cohort sampled during active COVID-19. CDR3s include the opening cysteine and the closing phenylalanine or tryptophan. The D gene is left open where the match is weak. Some rows have no size entry. The others give once, few or many, or a class for an expanded clone.

NA,TRBJ2-3,TRBV4-3,TRBD1,CASSRTGTVTDTQYF,TGCGCCAGCAGCCGAACCGGGACAGTCACAGATACGCAGTATTTT
NA,TRBJ2-1,TRBV24-1,TRBD2,CATSGGGRDEQFF,TGTGCCACCAGTGGGGGAGGGAGGGATGAGCAGTTCTTC
NA,TRBJ2-4,TRBV7-3,TRBD1,CASSSGQELAKNIQYF,TGTGCCAGCAGCTCGGGACAGGAGCTAGCCAAAAACATTCAGTACTTC
NA,TRBJ2-7,TRBV7-2,NA,CASSSPLRSEQYF,TGTGCCAGCAGCTCCCCCCTAAGGAGCGAGCAGTACTTC
NA,TRBJ2-7,TRBV6-5,TRBD1,CASSYRGQGPYEQYF,TGTGCCAGCAGTTACAGGGGACAGGGGCCCTACGAGCAGTACTTC
NA,TRBJ2-3,TRBV7-2,TRBD2,CASSPTSGPVDTQYF,TGTGCCAGCAGCCCGACTAGCGGGCCGGTCGATACGCAGTATTTT
NA,TRBJ2-5,TRBV25-1,NA,CASSEGAAETQYF,TGTGCCAGCAGTGAGGGGGCCGCAGAGACCCAGTACTTC
NA,TRBJ2-7,TRBV27,TRBD2,CASSLSRERGLSPYEQYF,TGTGCCAGCAGTTTATCCCGGGAGCGGGGGCTGAGTCCCTACGAGCAGTACTTC
NA,TRBJ2-3,TRBV27,TRBD2,CASSYRLASGTDTQYF,TGTGCCAGCAGTTATAGACTAGCTAGCGGGACAGATACGCAGTATTTT
NA,TRBJ1-2,TRBV27,TRBD1,CASSSGTGTFANYGYTF,TGTGCCAGCAGTTCCGGGACAGGGACATTTGCTAACTATGGCTACACCTTC
NA,TRBJ1-2,TRBV7-2,NA,CASSLGGSGRANGYTF,TGTGCCAGCAGCTTAGGGGGCTCGGGCAGGGCGAATGGCTACACCTTC
NA,TRBJ1-2,TRBV7-9,NA,CASSSVVGNTF,TGTGCCAGCAGCTCCGTGGTGGGCAACACCTTC
NA,TRBJ2-7,TRBV7-3,NA,CASSLTGGDYEQYF,TGTGCCAGCAGCTTAACAGGGGGGGACTACGAGCAGTACTTC
once,TRBJ2-7,TRBV6-1,NA,CASSEGGYEQYF,TGTGCCAGCAGTGAGGGGGGCTACGAGCAGTACTTC
NA,TRBJ2-7,TRBV9,NA,CASSVDSYRYEQYF,TGTGCCAGCAGCGTAGATTCCTACAGGTACGAGCAGTACTTC
NA,TRBJ1-2,TRBV29-1,NA,CSAKRANYGYTF,TGCAGCGCCAAAAGAGCTAACTATGGCTACACCTTC
NA,TRBJ2-1,TRBV11-2,TRBD1,CASRTATGTGVTGGNEQFF,TGTGCCAGCAGAACAGCCACGGGGACAGGGGTCACTGGAGGGAATGAGCAGTTCTTC
NA,TRBJ2-3,TRBV19,NA,CASSVVGLTDTQYF,TGTGCCAGTAGTGTAGTGGGGCTCACAGATACGCAGTATTTT
NA,TRBJ2-1,TRBV11-2,NA,CASSLDLAGDNEQFF,TGTGCCAGCAGCTTAGATCTCGCCGGGGACAATGAGCAGTTCTTC
NA,TRBJ1-1,TRBV27,NA,CASSLGGNTEAFF,TGTGCCAGCAGTTTAGGCGGGAACACTGAAGCTTTCTTT
NA,TRBJ1-3,TRBV5-1,TRBD1,CASSSGTGNLADSGNTIYF,TGCGCCAGCAGCTCCGGGACAGGTAACTTGGCAGACTCTGGAAACACCATATATTTT
NA,TRBJ2-1,TRBV6-7,TRBD2,CAERGQSGGLYNEQFF,TGTGCCGAGAGGGGCCAAAGCGGGGGCTTGTACAATGAGCAGTTCTTC
NA,TRBJ2-3,TRBV10-2,NA,CASSPQGRDTQYF,TGCGCCAGCAGTCCTCAGGGAAGGGATACGCAGTATTTT
NA,TRBJ1-6,TRBV9,NA,CASSVGGGGSDNSPLHF,TGTGCCAGCAGCGTAGGGGGAGGGGGGTCGGATAATTCACCCCTCCACTTT
once,TRBJ2-7,TRBV5-1,TRBD1,CASSSGTGTYEQYF,TGCGCCAGCAGCTCCGGGACAGGAACCTACGAGCAGTACTTC
NA,TRBJ1-2,TRBV10-3,TRBD1,CATRWDSRFYGYTF,TGTGCCACCCGGTGGGACAGCCGATTCTATGGCTACACCTTC
NA,TRBJ2-7,TRBV28,NA,CASTLAGAVYEQYF,TGTGCCAGCACCCTCGCAGGGGCGGTGTACGAGCAGTACTTC
few,TRBJ1-1,TRBV12-5,NA,CASGYSGWANTEAFF,TGTGCTAGTGGTTATTCAGGGTGGGCGAACACTGAAGCTTTCTTT
NA,TRBJ1-2,TRBV7-2,TRBD1,CASSLAGQADYGYTF,TGTGCCAGCAGCTTAGCGGGACAGGCTGACTATGGCTACACCTTC
NA,TRBJ2-3,TRBV10-1,NA,CASSEWVGMDTQYF,TGCGCCAGCAGTGAATGGGTCGGGATGGATACGCAGTATTTT
NA,TRBJ2-1,TRBV7-8,NA,CASSLVVRGNEQFF,TGTGCCAGCAGCTTAGTTGTCAGGGGCAATGAGCAGTTCTTC
NA,TRBJ1-2,TRBV5-6,NA,CASSPSLTGDYGYTF,TGTGCCAGCAGCCCTTCGTTAACGGGAGACTATGGCTACACCTTC
NA,TRBJ2-7,TRBV27,TRBD2,CASSFSTSSEQYF,TGTGCCAGCAGTTTTTCGACTAGCTCCGAGCAGTACTTC
NA,TRBJ2-7,TRBV6-2/TRBV6-3,TRBD1,CASSHTSNRGEQYF,TGTGCCAGCAGTCACACCTCCAACAGGGGCGAGCAGTACTTC
NA,TRBJ2-7,TRBV6-2/TRBV6-3,TRBD1,CASSYTLQGSNEQYF,TGTGCCAGCAGTTATACCCTACAGGGGAGCAACGAGCAGTACTTC
NA,TRBJ1-3,TRBV5-1,TRBD1,CASSPGQSSGNTIYF,TGCGCCAGCAGCCCGGGACAGAGCTCTGGAAACACCATATATTTT
few,TRBJ2-2,TRBV9,TRBD2,CASRGTSGNTGELFF,TGTGCCAGCAGGGGGACTAGCGGTAACACCGGGGAGCTGTTTTTT
NA,TRBJ2-7,TRBV3-1/TRBV3-2,TRBD1,CASSPPDRVGGEQYF,TGTGCCAGCAGCCCGCCAGACAGGGTAGGGGGCGAGCAGTACTTC
few,TRBJ2-7,TRBV5-1,NA,CASSLKTAPYEQYF,TGCGCCAGCAGCCTTAAGACAGCTCCCTACGAGCAGTACTTC
few,TRBJ1-6,TRBV10-1,NA,CASSEAEDSPLHF,TGCGCCAGCAGTGAGGCCGAGGATTCACCCCTCCACTTT
NA,TRBJ1-1,TRBV10-1,NA,CASSDYGADMNTEAFF,TGCGCCAGCAGTGACTATGGGGCAGACATGAACACTGAAGCTTTCTTT
NA,TRBJ2-7,TRBV7-8,TRBD1,CASSGRTGERYEQYF,TGTGCCAGCAGCGGACGGACAGGGGAGCGGTACGAGCAGTACTTC
NA,TRBJ1-6,TRBV6-5,TRBD1,CASSWDRGRGSPLHF,TGTGCCAGCAGTTGGGACAGGGGGCGAGGATCACCCCTCCACTTT
NA,TRBJ1-1,TRBV10-3,NA,CAISESWGLNTEAFF,TGTGCCATCAGTGAGAGCTGGGGCTTGAACACTGAAGCTTTCTTT
once,TRBJ1-6,TRBV2,TRBD1,CASRGWDRDKSPLHF,TGTGCCAGCAGGGGCTGGGACAGGGATAAATCACCCCTCCACTTT
NA,TRBJ2-7,TRBV14,NA,CQKGGVHEQYF,TGTCAAAAGGGGGGGGTTCACGAGCAGTACTTC
NA,TRBJ1-2,TRBV19,NA,CASSIPQEYGYTF,TGTGCCAGTAGTATTCCTCAAGAGTATGGCTACACCTTC
NA,TRBJ2-1,TRBV5-1,TRBD1,CASSLGQGANRHNEQFF,TGCGCCAGCAGCTTGGGACAGGGGGCTAATCGGCACAATGAGCAGTTCTTC